This T cell receptor (beta chain) was identified during a study of CD8 T cells in Susac syndrome. Random hexamers were used to reverse transcribe the RNA input (roughly 0.5 to 1 ug). Using its own MiXCR run on the immunoSEQ multiplex PCR reads, TCRdb lists one record per CDR3 protein. The table includes under 200,000 distinct CDR3 sequences, around 94% detected once. Trimming took 0 bases from V and 2 from J, leaving 7 bases between them. Germline V gene data show CDR1 as LGHDT and CDR2 as YNNKEL (reference sequence). CDR3 length equals 14 residues. The chain recombines TRBV3-1 with TRBJ1-2, with D possibly matching TRBD1 (6 bases). The sequence was collected from a human donor with Susac syndrome. The sequenced sample consisted of CD4+ T cells from PBMCs. CDR3 bases: TGTGCCAGCAGCCAAGAGACAGGCAACTATGGCTACACCTTC. Protein sequence: CASSQETGNYGYTF.